This TCR beta chain was identified in a study of blood T cell repertoires in COVID-19. For the study at large: COVID-19 samples, acute and convalescent, were from the United States, Italy and Spain. T cells, B-cell-depleted T cells, or PBMCs provided the cDNA or gDNA that served as material.

Assay: immunoSEQ multiplex PCR; the TCRdb copy retains only in-frame clones and omits some. Here the sample spans tens of thousands of clones, almost 85% being singletons. CDR1 is KGHSH and CDR2 is LQKENI in the germline V gene. The germline V and J ends were trimmed by 5 bases and 4 bases, with 11 bases remaining between them. This CDR3 comprises 13 residues. This sequence originates from a human donor in a cohort sampled during active COVID-19. The sequencing input was peripheral blood. V is TRBV18 and J is TRBJ1-2, with D perhaps matching TRBD1 (5 bases). Here the CDR3 reads CASSGREGYGYTF. CDR3 nucleotide sequence: TGTGCCAGCTCAGGCAGGGAAGGCTATGGCTACACCTTC.